The rows below give T cell receptor beta chains drawn from one sample of a study of T-cell memory formation after mild COVID-19. TCRdb reanalysed the 5' RACE reads using MiXCR and keeps one entry per CDR3 protein. Among fewer than 700,000 distinct CDR3 sequences listed, under 20% were seen once. The source material was PBMCs or a T cell subset sorted from them (not recorded which). Every receptor here comes from an adult woman who had mild COVID-19 (a few samples of this study predate the infection). Cell type and time point are not known. Each CDR3 is given with its conserved first and last residue. Fields, in order: V gene, clone size, J gene, D gene, CDR3 length, CDR3 protein, CDR3 DNA. A D gene is named only where the DNA matches it firmly. Clone size is stated in some rows and not others, as once, few, many or a class when expanded.

TRBV6-1	.	TRBJ2-7	.	12	CASSVTAYEQYF	TGTGCCAGCAGTGTCACAGCCTACGAGCAGTACTTC
TRBV11-2	.	TRBJ2-3	TRBD2	14	CASSSPAGVDTQYF	TGTGCCAGCAGCTCACCAGCGGGGGTGGATACGCAGTATTTT
TRBV12-3/TRBV12-4	.	TRBJ2-7	.	16	CASSLRDTRVRDEQYF	TGTGCCAGCAGTTTAAGAGACACCCGGGTTAGGGACGAGCAGTACTTC
TRBV9	.	TRBJ1-6	TRBD1	15	CASSPRTGPNSPLHF	TGTGCCAGCAGCCCTAGGACAGGCCCGAATTCACCCCTCCACTTT
TRBV7-6	.	TRBJ2-6	TRBD1	20	CASSFHQYRDSDSGANVLTF	TGTGCCAGCAGCTTTCACCAATACCGGGACAGCGACTCTGGGGCCAACGTCCTGACTTTC
TRBV6-5	.	TRBJ2-7	.	17	CASSYSRAGAKAYEQYF	TGTGCCAGCAGTTACTCGAGAGCAGGAGCGAAAGCCTACGAGCAGTACTTC
TRBV5-6	.	TRBJ2-7	.	14	CASSPDPTSVEQYF	TGTGCCAGCAGCCCCGACCCAACATCGGTGGAGCAGTACTTC
TRBV9	.	TRBJ2-7	TRBD2	13	CASSGGLPYEQYF	TGTGCCAGTAGCGGGGGACTCCCCTACGAGCAGTACTTC
TRBV5-1	few	TRBJ1-5	.	15	CASSLDGAGNQPQHF	TGCGCCAGCAGCTTGGACGGGGCAGGCAATCAGCCCCAGCATTTT
TRBV5-1	.	TRBJ2-3	TRBD2	17	CASSLGASGGRTDTQYF	TGCGCCAGCAGCCTGGGCGCTAGCGGGGGACGCACAGATACGCAGTATTTT
TRBV18	few	TRBJ2-7	.	13	CASSPFGEGEQYF	TGTGCCAGCTCACCGTTCGGGGAAGGCGAGCAGTACTTC
TRBV7-2	.	TRBJ2-3	.	14	CASRPDTGTDTQYF	TGTGCCAGCAGGCCTGATACAGGGACAGATACGCAGTATTTT
TRBV7-9	.	TRBJ2-7	TRBD2	16	CASSLESSGKPYEQYF	TGTGCCAGCAGCTTAGAGAGTAGCGGGAAACCCTACGAGCAGTACTTC
TRBV13	.	TRBJ2-1	TRBD2	17	CASSPDVREPSYNEQFF	TGTGCCAGCAGCCCTGATGTGCGGGAGCCATCCTACAATGAGCAGTTCTTC
TRBV7-9	few	TRBJ1-4	.	16	CASRTLAASTNEKLFF	TGTGCCAGCAGGACTCTGGCCGCTTCAACTAATGAAAAACTGTTTTTT
TRBV11-2	.	TRBJ1-1	TRBD1	18	CASSVGQGAQGSNTEAFF	TGTGCCAGCAGCGTAGGACAGGGGGCTCAGGGGTCGAACACTGAAGCTTTCTTT
TRBV7-6	many	TRBJ2-3	TRBD2	17	CASSLDRGVLGTDTQYF	TGTGCCAGCAGCTTAGATCGGGGGGTACTGGGCACAGATACGCAGTATTTT
TRBV4-2	.	TRBJ2-3	TRBD2	19	CASSLLSGRTDVSTDTQYF	TGTGCCAGCAGCCTCCTTAGCGGGAGGACCGATGTTAGCACAGATACGCAGTATTTT
TRBV12-3/TRBV12-4	.	TRBJ2-5	.	12	CASSTRRETQYF	TGTGCCAGCAGTACCCGACGGGAGACCCAGTACTTC
TRBV30	many	TRBJ2-2	TRBD1	15	CACLGTGGFAGELFF	TGTGCCTGCCTTGGGACAGGGGGATTCGCCGGGGAGCTGTTTTTT
TRBV7-2	.	TRBJ2-5	TRBD2	17	CASSLSWLAGAKETQYF	TGTGCCAGCAGCTTATCTTGGCTAGCGGGAGCTAAGGAGACCCAGTACTTC
TRBV30	.	TRBJ2-6	.	15	CAWSDGISGANVLTF	TGTGCCTGGAGTGATGGTATCTCTGGGGCCAACGTCCTGACTTTC
TRBV11-2	few	TRBJ2-2	.	13	CASSLLVTGELFF	TGTGCCAGCAGCTTATTGGTCACCGGGGAGCTGTTTTTT
TRBV5-5	.	TRBJ2-7	TRBD1	16	CASRPTQGMSSYEQYF	TGTGCCAGCAGACCGACACAGGGGATGAGCTCCTACGAGCAGTACTTC
TRBV5-1	.	TRBJ2-3	.	16	CASSPSGTLGADTQYF	TGCGCCAGCAGCCCGTCCGGGACCCTTGGAGCAGATACGCAGTATTTT
TRBV28	few	TRBJ1-2	TRBD1	15	CASSTAGGANYGYTF	TGTGCCAGCAGTACCGCAGGGGGCGCAAACTATGGCTACACCTTC
TRBV29-1	.	TRBJ1-1	.	13	CSVELGVRTEAFF	TGCAGCGTTGAGTTAGGGGTGCGGACTGAAGCTTTCTTT
TRBV7-9	few	TRBJ2-7	.	14	CASSPSRIFREQYF	TGTGCCAGCAGCCCCTCCAGGATCTTTCGCGAGCAGTACTTC
TRBV2	few	TRBJ2-7	TRBD2	14	CASTRQGSGYEQYF	TGTGCCAGCACCCGGCAGGGTAGCGGGTACGAGCAGTACTTC
TRBV5-5	few	TRBJ2-2	.	16	CASSLVGTRNTGELFF	TGTGCCAGCAGCTTGGTCGGGACACGAAACACCGGGGAGCTGTTTTTT
TRBV3-1	.	TRBJ2-1	.	13	CASSQTAANEQFF	TGTGCCAGCAGCCAGACAGCAGCCAATGAGCAGTTCTTC
TRBV7-6	few	TRBJ2-7	TRBD2	16	CASSAGLAGVGYEQYF	TGTGCCAGCAGTGCGGGGTTGGCGGGAGTAGGCTACGAGCAGTACTTC
TRBV6-5	many	TRBJ2-5	.	15	CASSYSFKLDETQYF	TGTGCCAGCAGTTACTCTTTCAAACTAGATGAGACCCAGTACTTC
TRBV3-1	few	TRBJ2-7	TRBD1	19	CASSQARISRDRTSYEQYF	TGTGCCAGCAGCCAGGCACGTATCAGTCGGGACAGGACCTCCTACGAGCAGTACTTC
TRBV15	.	TRBJ1-1	.	16	CATSRVQGRQNSEAFF	TGTGCCACCAGCAGAGTACAGGGCAGGCAGAACTCTGAAGCTTTCTTT
TRBV27	few	TRBJ1-5	TRBD1	16	CASRKGQGAGNQPQHF	TGTGCCAGCAGGAAGGGACAGGGAGCAGGCAATCAGCCCCAGCATTTT
TRBV29-1	few	TRBJ2-1	.	11	CSVTQYDEQFF	TGCAGCGTTACCCAATATGATGAGCAGTTCTTC
TRBV5-5	.	TRBJ2-1	TRBD2	16	CASTPLVVAGASEQFF	TGTGCCAGCACCCCCCTCGTAGTAGCGGGTGCTAGTGAGCAGTTCTTC
TRBV24-1	.	TRBJ2-2	TRBD1	17	CATSAPPGQVNTGELFF	TGTGCCACCAGTGCCCCGCCGGGACAGGTGAACACCGGGGAGCTGTTTTTT